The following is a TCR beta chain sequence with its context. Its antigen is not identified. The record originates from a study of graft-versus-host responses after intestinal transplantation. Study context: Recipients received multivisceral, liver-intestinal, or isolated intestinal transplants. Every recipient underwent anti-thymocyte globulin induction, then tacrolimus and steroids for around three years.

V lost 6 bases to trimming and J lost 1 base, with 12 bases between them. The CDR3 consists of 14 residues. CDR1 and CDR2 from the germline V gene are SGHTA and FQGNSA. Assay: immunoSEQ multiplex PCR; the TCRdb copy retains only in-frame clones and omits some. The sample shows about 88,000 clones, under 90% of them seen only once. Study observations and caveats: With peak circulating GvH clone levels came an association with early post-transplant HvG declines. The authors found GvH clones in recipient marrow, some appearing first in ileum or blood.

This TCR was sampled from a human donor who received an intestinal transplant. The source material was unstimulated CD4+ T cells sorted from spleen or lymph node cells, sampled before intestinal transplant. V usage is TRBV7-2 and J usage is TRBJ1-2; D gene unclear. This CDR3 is CASRSPGINYGYTF. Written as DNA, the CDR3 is TGTGCCAGCAGGTCCCCCGGGATTAACTATGGCTACACCTTC.